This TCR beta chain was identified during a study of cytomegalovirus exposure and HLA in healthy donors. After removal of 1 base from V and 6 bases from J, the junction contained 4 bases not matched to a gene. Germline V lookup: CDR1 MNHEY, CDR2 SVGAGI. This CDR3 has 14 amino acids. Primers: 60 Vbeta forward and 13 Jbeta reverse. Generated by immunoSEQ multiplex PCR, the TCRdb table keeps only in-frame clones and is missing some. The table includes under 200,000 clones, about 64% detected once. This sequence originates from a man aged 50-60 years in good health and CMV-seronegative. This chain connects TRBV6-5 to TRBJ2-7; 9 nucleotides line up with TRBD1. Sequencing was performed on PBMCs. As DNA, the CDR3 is TGTGCCAGCAGTTACTACCGACAGGGGGGCGAGCAGTACTTC. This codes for CASSYYRQGGEQYF.